Below are 9 T cell receptor beta chains sequenced from a single sample in a study of T-cell memory formation after mild COVID-19 (dated by TCRdb to 2020 to 2022). The protocol used for the library was 5' RACE. This sample was sequenced with an Illumina NovaSeq 6000. Using fastp trimming at Q25 and MiXCR clonotype assembly, TCRdb reanalyzed the public sequencing data and kept in-frame beta chains. Duplicate CDR3 protein sequences are folded into a single record with the most common DNA and genes. Recorded for this sample are 350,000 or so distinct CDR3 sequences; roughly 19% of them occurred a single time. The ten largest clonotypes hold over 20% of the sample. The specimen was PBMCs or a T cell subset sorted from them (not recorded which). The receptors come from a man aged 18 to 30 who had mild COVID-19 (a few samples of this study predate the infection). The sample titles of this study are shuffled in the database, so cell type and time point are left out; the donor was told from shared clones.

The rearrangement uses TRBV5-5 and TRBJ1-2; 7 positions match TRBD1. The V and J ends lost 4 bases and 4 bases, in that order; junction bases with no gene match: 13. Germline CDR1 is SGHKS and CDR2 is YYEKEE (reference sequence). This CDR3 has 16 residues. CDR3 bases: TGTGCCAGCAGCCCCGGGACTTTCCCAGGGGGCTATGGCTACACCTTC. Residues: CASSPGTFPGGYGYTF. Full variable domain (remainder filled in from reference TRBV5-5 and TRBJ1-2): DAGVTQSPTHLIKTRGQQVTLRCSPISGHKSVSWYQQVLGQGPQFIFQYYEKEERGRGNFPDRFSARQFPNYSSELNVNALLLGDSALYLCASSPGTFPGGYGYTFGSGTRLTVV.

The chain's CDR3 is CASSTTGLSNQPQHF. CDR3 bases: TGTGCCAGTAGTACCACAGGGTTAAGCAATCAGCCCCAGCATTTT. The chain links TRBV19 to TRBJ1-5; tentative D call: TRBD1 (6 bases). Germline V gene sequence: CDR1 LNHDA, CDR2 SQIVND (reference sequence). V lost 4 bases, J lost 1 base, and 11 bases lay in between. This CDR3 contains 15 residues.

This clonotype came up many times. The chain combines TRBV12-3 or TRBV12-4 with TRBJ2-2; D is ambiguous. This CDR3 spans 14 amino acids. The V end lost 3 bases, the J end lost 4 bases, and 9 bases lay between the germline ends. DNA of the CDR3: TGTGCCAGCAGTTTCCGGACGGGCACCGGGGAGCTGTTTTTT. This gives the protein CASSFRTGTGELFF.

The chain joins TRBV7-2 to TRBJ2-2; D unresolved. This CDR3 is 16 amino acids long. CDR1 and CDR2 (germline): SGHTA, FQGNSA. With 3 bases removed from V and 4 bases from J, the gap between germline ends came to 15 bases. As DNA, the CDR3 is TGTGCCAGCAGCTTCTATAACGGCCCGACCACCGGGGAGCTGTTTTTT. Protein product: CASSFYNGPTTGELFF.

The chain links TRBV5-1 to TRBJ2-3; TRBD2 might be the D (5 bases). Trimming left V 5 bases short and J 2 bases short, with 12 bases between. The length of the CDR3 is 14 residues. CDR1 is SGHRS, CDR2 YFSETQ, per germline. CDR3 sequence: CASRKRVVTDTQYF. CDR3 DNA sequence: TGCGCCAGCAGAAAGAGGGTCGTCACAGATACGCAGTATTTT. The full variable domain, rest sourced from reference TRBV5-1 and TRBJ2-3, is KAGVTQTPRYLIKTRGQQVTLSCSPISGHRSVSWYQQTPGQGLQFLFEYFSETQRNKGNFPGRFSGRQFSNSRSEMNVSTLELGDSALYLCASRKRVVTDTQYFGPGTRLTVL.

The chain recombines TRBV7-2 with TRBJ1-5; 7 bases align to TRBD1. CDR1 and CDR2 from the germline V gene are SGHTA and FQGNSA. The trim removed 5 bases at V and 10 bases at J, leaving 11 bases unmatched. The CDR3 is made up of 14 amino acids. The CDR3 is CASSLDRVGIPQHF. In DNA, the CDR3 is TGTGCCAGCAGCCTAGACAGGGTTGGGATTCCCCAGCATTTT.

Ten or more counts support this clonotype. The chain couples TRBV4-1 to TRBJ2-5, with D perhaps TRBD2 (7 bases). The V gene lost 0 bases and the J gene lost 5 bases, with 10 bases spanning the gap. CDR1 and CDR2 (germline): MGHRA, YSYEKL. This CDR3 comprises 14 residues. This chain's CDR3 is CASSQERGGETQYF. In nucleotides, the CDR3 is TGCGCCAGCAGCCAAGAAAGGGGGGGGGAGACCCAGTACTTC.

This chain connects TRBV2 to TRBJ2-7; D remains ambiguous. The CDR3 is 11 amino acids. Germline CDR1 is SNHLY and CDR2 is FYNNEI. V was pared by 5 bases and J by 5 bases, with 7 bases between. In nucleotides, the CDR3 is TGTGCCAGCAGTCAAAGCGACGAGCAGTACGTC. Translated, it gives CASSQSDEQYV.

In this sample, this clonotype turned up a few times. This chain connects TRBV6-2 or TRBV6-3 to TRBJ1-2, with D perhaps matching TRBD1 (5 bases). CDR3 length: 14 amino acids. CDR1 and CDR2 from the germline V gene are MNHEY and SVGEGT. Trimming left V 7 bases short and J 4 bases short, with 16 bases between. CDR3 DNA: TGTGCCAGCAAAAGGGGCAGTTCTGGCTATGGCTACACCTTC. It codes for CASKRGSSGYGYTF.